These 22 T cell receptor beta chains came from one sample sequenced in a study of CD8 T cells in Susac syndrome. Reverse transcription used roughly 0.45 to 1 ug RNA and random hexamers. TCRdb analysed the immunoSEQ multiplex PCR reads with MiXCR anew, one entry per CDR3 protein. The profile shows 120,000 to 150,000 distinct CDR3 sequences, around 94% of them singletons. The source material was CD8+ T cells from PBMCs. The receptors shown here come from a human donor in good health.

The chain carries TRBV7-9 and TRBJ1-1, with no clear D. The CDR3 covers 14 residues. The V gene's germline CDR1 is SEHNR and CDR2 FQNEAQ (reference sequence). The V gene lost 4 bases and the J gene lost 1 base, with 10 bases spanning the gap. CDR3 protein: CASSYSERNTEAFF. In DNA form, the CDR3 reads TGTGCCAGCAGCTACTCAGAGCGGAACACTGAAGCTTTCTTT.

The chain has TRBV11-2 and TRBJ2-7; 7 bases match TRBD2. The CDR3 sequence is 13 residues long. The germline V gene encodes CDR1 SGHAT and CDR2 FQNNGV. The J segment lost 3 bases and the V segment lost 5 bases, leaving 4 bases of the junction unmatched. The CDR3 reads CASSPGGFYEQYF. The CDR3 DNA is TGTGCCAGCAGCCCCGGGGGGTTCTACGAGCAGTACTTC.

The chain recombines TRBV3-1 with TRBJ2-6, with D hard to call. V lost 3 bases and J 5 bases, leaving 14 bases between the germline ends. CDR3 length equals 16 residues. CDR1 and CDR2 (germline): LGHDT, YNNKEL (reference sequence). The CDR3 loop is CASSHPNSTWANVLTF. For the CDR3, the DNA is TGTGCCAGCAGCCATCCAAACAGTACGTGGGCCAACGTCCTGACTTTC.

V and J are TRBV29-1 and TRBJ2-3; D gene unclear. Germline-derived CDR1 and CDR2 are SQVTM and ANQGSEA. The CDR3 runs to 10 residues. V gave up 7 bases and J gave up 4 bases, with 6 bases separating them. The CDR3 sequence is CSALSDTQYF. The CDR3 nucleotides read TGCAGCGCTCTATCAGATACGCAGTATTTT.

This rearrangement joins TRBV28 to TRBJ2-4; a weak D match, TRBD2 (6 bases). The ends were cut back, 1 base at V and 1 base at J, with 8 bases in the middle. This CDR3 contains 15 residues. The germline V gene has CDR1 MDHEN and CDR2 SYDVKM. The CDR3 nucleotides are TGTGCCAGCAGTTTATTCCGGGAGGCCAAAAACATTCAGTACTTC. Its translation is CASSLFREAKNIQYF. The whole variable domain, filled in from reference TRBV28 and TRBJ2-4, reads DVKVTQSSRYLVKRTGEKVFLECVQDMDHENMFWYRQDPGLGLRLIYFSYDVKMKEKGDIPEGYSVSREKKERFSLILESASTNQTSMYLCASSLFREAKNIQYFGAGTRLSVL.

The genes are TRBV29-1 and TRBJ2-1, with 14 bases fitting TRBD2. The germline CDR1 and CDR2 sequences are SQVTM and ANQGSEA. This CDR3 spans 14 amino acids. The trim removed 5 bases at V and 8 bases at J, leaving 5 bases unmatched. Here the CDR3 reads CSVSWTSGRYEQFF. Written as DNA, the CDR3 is TGCAGCGTTAGTTGGACTAGCGGGAGGTATGAGCAGTTCTTC.

The V gene is TRBV11-2, the J gene TRBJ2-1; possible D gene TRBD2, 7 bases. V was shortened by 7 bases and J by 3 bases, with 19 bases between the two germline ends. The germline V gene encodes CDR1 SGHAT and CDR2 FQNNGV. This CDR3 is built from 16 residues. CDR3 sequence reads: CASTPAGGLYYNEQFF. In DNA, the CDR3 is TGTGCCAGCACCCCAGCCGGGGGGCTCTACTACAATGAGCAGTTCTTC.

CDR3 DNA: TGTGCCAGCAGTTTCGGGGGCATCGACAATCAGCCCCAGCATTTT. It codes for CASSFGGIDNQPQHF. This chain joins TRBV27 and TRBJ1-5; D might be TRBD1 (6 bases). This CDR3 has 15 amino acids. V shed 3 bases and J shed 3 bases, with 12 bases lying between them. Per the germline V gene, CDR1 is MNHEY and CDR2 is SMNVEV (reference sequence).

This chain uses TRBV7-9 with TRBJ1-5; TRBD1 might be the D (6 bases). Trimming stripped 5 bases from V and 12 bases from J, with 11 bases between. The CDR3 totals 11 residues. Germline V gene data show CDR1 as SEHNR and CDR2 as FQNEAQ (reference sequence). Here the CDR3 DNA reads TGTGCCAGCAGCCAAGGACAGATCCAGCATTTT. This encodes CASSQGQIQHF.

The V and J genes are TRBV27 and TRBJ2-7, with 8 bases matching TRBD1. This CDR3 is 11 amino acids long. Germline-derived CDR1 and CDR2 are MNHEY and SMNVEV (reference sequence). V shed 7 bases, J shed 7 bases, and the junction held 3 bases outside the gene matches. The CDR3, as DNA: TGTGCCAGCACTACAGGGGGTGAGCAGTACTTC. It encodes CASTTGGEQYF.

The chain recombines TRBV7-3 with TRBJ2-5, with a weak D call TRBD2 (6 bases). This CDR3 is 14 amino acids long. The V end was cut by 1 base, the J end by 2 bases, with 8 bases between. Germline values: CDR1 SGHTA, CDR2 FQGTGA. The CDR3 DNA is TGTGCCAGCAGCTTAAAGACTAGTCAAGAGACCCAGTACTTC. Amino acids: CASSLKTSQETQYF.

The sample holds one count of this clonotype. The rearrangement joins TRBV7-9 to TRBJ2-1; D remains ambiguous. Between the trimmed V and J ends, which lost 5 bases and 5 bases, there was a span of 13 bases. This CDR3 region has 14 residues. Germline CDR1 SEHNR, CDR2 FQNEAQ (reference sequence). As DNA, the CDR3 is TGTGCCAGCAGCCCCATAATCCCTGACAATGAGCAGTTCTTC. As protein: CASSPIIPDNEQFF. The full variable domain, rest sourced from reference TRBV7-9 and TRBJ2-1, is DTGVSQNPRHKITKRGQNVTFRCDPISEHNRLYWYRQTLGQGPEFLTYFQNEAQLEKSRLLSDRFSAERPKGSFSTLEIQRTEQGDSAMYLCASSPIIPDNEQFFGPGTRLTVL.

The chain has TRBV27 and TRBJ2-7, with D perhaps matching TRBD1 (6 bases). Trimming shortened V by 2 bases and J by 2 bases, and 13 bases separated the two germline ends. Germline lookup yields CDR1 MNHEY and CDR2 SMNVEV (reference sequence). CDR3 length: 15 amino acids. The CDR3 protein is CASSLGFGQPYEQYF. CDR3 DNA: TGTGCCAGCAGTTTAGGGTTCGGACAGCCCTACGAGCAGTACTTC.

This sequence joins TRBV7-8 and TRBJ1-1, with a possible D match to TRBD1 (5 bases). This CDR3 has 13 residues. Germline-derived CDR1 and CDR2 are SGHVS and FQNEAQ. Trimming pared 5 bases from V and 1 base from J, leaving 8 bases between. This CDR3 reads CASSPGPNTEAFF. CDR3 in DNA: TGTGCCAGCAGCCCGGGGCCGAACACTGAAGCTTTCTTT. The variable domain in full, with the rest retrieved from reference TRBV7-8 and TRBJ1-1, is GAGVSQSPRYKVAKRGQDVALRCDPISGHVSLFWYQQALGQGPEFLTYFQNEAQLDKSGLPSDRFFAERPEGSVSTLKIQRTQQEDSAVYLCASSPGPNTEAFFGQGTRLTVV.

CDR3 sequence (DNA): TGTGCCACCAGCACGGGGGAGGGCCCAGAGACCCAGTACTTC. It yields the protein CATSTGEGPETQYF. The gene calls are TRBV15 and TRBJ2-5, with TRBD2 matching over 7 bases. The V and J ends lost 4 bases and 4 bases, in that order; junction bases with no gene match: 6. Germline V gives CDR1 LNHNV, CDR2 YYDKDF (reference sequence). This CDR3 spans 14 amino acids.

The chain links TRBV19 to TRBJ2-3; no clear D gene. This CDR3 is 13 amino acids long. Germline assignment: CDR1 LNHDA and CDR2 SQIVND (reference sequence). Deletions cut 5 bases from V and 4 bases from J, with 10 bases between. In DNA form, the CDR3 reads TGTGCCAGTAGTGCGAGACTGTCAGATACGCAGTATTTT. Translating it yields CASSARLSDTQYF. The full variable domain, rest sourced from reference TRBV19 and TRBJ2-3, is DGGITQSPKYLFRKEGQNVTLSCEQNLNHDAMYWYRQDPGQGLRLIYYSQIVNDFQKGDIAEGYSVSREKKESFPLTVTSAQKNPTAFYLCASSARLSDTQYFGPGTRLTVL.

The V and J genes are TRBV6-5 and TRBJ2-1; 7 bases align to TRBD2. This CDR3 contains 12 residues. Trimming cost V 8 bases and J 5 bases; bases outside gene matches: 3. Germline loops: CDR1 MNHEY, CDR2 SVGAGI. The DNA for the CDR3 is TGTGCCAGCTGCAGCGGGAACAATGAGCAGTTCTTC. Residues: CASCSGNNEQFF.

The chain recombines TRBV9 with TRBJ2-7, with TRBD2 matching over 7 bases. CDR3 length: 14 amino acids. Trimming removed 4 bases from V and 4 bases from J; junction bases left unmatched: 8. The V gene's germline CDR1 is SGDLS and CDR2 YYNGEE. As DNA, the CDR3 is TGTGCCAGCAGCTTTAGGGGAGGGACTTACGAGCAGTACTTC. It is translated as CASSFRGGTYEQYF.

J is TRBJ2-2 and V is TRBV30; D gene unclear. The CDR3 totals 10 residues. Germline V gives CDR1 GTSNPN, CDR2 SVGIG (reference sequence). V was shortened by 7 bases and J by 3 bases, with 3 bases between the two germline ends. This chain's CDR3 is CAFDTGELFF. Here the CDR3 DNA reads TGTGCCTTTGACACCGGGGAGCTGTTTTTT.

The chain couples TRBV28 to TRBJ2-1; no reliable D call. The length of the CDR3 is 11 residues. V was clipped by 7 bases and J by 12 bases, with 13 bases between them. Germline loops: CDR1 MDHEN, CDR2 SYDVKM. The CDR3 loop reads CASTSSRRQFF. CDR3 coding DNA: TGTGCCAGCACGTCGTCGAGACGGCAGTTCTTC.

J is TRBJ2-3 and V is TRBV7-9, with 8 bases matching TRBD2. Germline trimming cut 7 bases from V and 2 bases from J; bases unmatched to any gene: 5. The CDR3 covers 14 residues. The germline V gene encodes CDR1 SEHNR and CDR2 FQNEAQ (reference sequence). CDR3 amino acids: CASTIAGFTDTQYF. As DNA, the CDR3 is TGTGCCAGCACCATAGCGGGGTTCACAGATACGCAGTATTTT.

The chain carries TRBV14 and TRBJ2-5, with 12 bases lining up with TRBD2. The J segment lost 4 bases and the V segment lost 1 base, leaving 4 bases of the junction unmatched. This CDR3 is built from 16 residues. Germline loops: CDR1 SGHDN, CDR2 FVKESK. This chain's CDR3 is CASSQVRGLAGETQYF. Written as DNA, the CDR3 is TGTGCCAGCAGCCAAGTCAGGGGACTAGCGGGAGAGACCCAGTACTTC.